The 18 T cell receptor beta chains in this list originate from one sample, sequenced in a study of T cell repertoires in cytomegalovirus infection (dated by TCRdb to about 2019). Sequencing was performed on an Illumina HiSeq 1500. The raw public reads went through TCRdb reprocessing: fastp at Q25, MiXCR clone calling, in-frame beta chains kept. For every CDR3 protein sequence, its rows merge into one entry that carries the most common genes and DNA. In all, the sample holds roughly 280,000 distinct CDR3 sequences, and around 8.7% of those were seen once. About 15% of the sample is held by the ten biggest clonotypes. Sequences were obtained from PBMCs. The receptors derive from a human donor in good health (CMV status not recorded). Some clones in this sample may be carry-over from other donors' samples.

This clonotype has at least ten counts. The chain uses TRBV5-1 and TRBJ1-2, with 10 nucleotides matching TRBD1. The germline CDR1 and CDR2 sequences are SGHRS and YFSETQ. The CDR3 extends over 18 amino acids. Trimming at V came to 4 bases and at J to 3 bases, leaving 15 bases not matched to a gene. The CDR3 region is CASSPLTGGAFGDYGYTF. CDR3 DNA sequence: TGCGCCAGCAGCCCCCTGACAGGGGGCGCGTTCGGAGACTATGGCTACACCTTC.

This clonotype was recorded many times. The chain uses TRBV4-2 and TRBJ2-7; the D gene is possibly TRBD2 (7 bases). The germline gives CDR1 LGHNA, CDR2 YNFKEQ. The V and J ends lost 0 bases and 4 bases respectively, with 16 bases between them. This CDR3 is 16 amino acids long. The CDR3 nucleotides read TGTGCCAGCAGCCAAGAAGGGTCGGGGGGCCATTACGAGCAGTACTTC. This codes for CASSQEGSGGHYEQYF.

The genes are TRBV30 and TRBJ2-1, with a possible D match to TRBD1 (6 bases). The ends were cut back, 4 bases at V and 0 bases at J, with 13 bases in the middle. CDR3 size: 15 residues. Germline lookup yields CDR1 GTSNPN and CDR2 SVGIG (reference sequence). The CDR3 here is CAWTSQGYSYNEQFF. The CDR3 DNA sequence: TGTGCCTGGACCAGCCAGGGGTACTCCTACAATGAGCAGTTCTTC.

The chain carries TRBV4-2 and TRBJ1-6, with TRBD1 matching 7 bases. The germline V gene encodes CDR1 LGHNA and CDR2 YNFKEQ. The CDR3 length is 15 residues. V dropped 2 bases and J dropped 8; count of bases not matched to a gene: 6. The CDR3 sequence: CASSQTTGKDSPLHF. The DNA of the CDR3 is TGTGCCAGCAGCCAAACGACAGGGAAGGATTCACCCCTCCACTTT.

V usage is TRBV20-1 and J usage is TRBJ2-1; D may be TRBD1 (6 bases). With 4 bases removed from V and 13 bases from J, the gap between germline ends came to 17 bases. The CDR3 is made up of 12 amino acids. Germline V gives CDR1 DFQATT, CDR2 SNEGSKA (reference sequence). In DNA form, the CDR3 reads TGCAGTGCTACCCCAGGGGCCGCCTTACAGTTCTTC. It encodes CSATPGAALQFF.

This clonotype was detected ten times or more. The chain carries TRBV7-2 and TRBJ2-5; the D is unclear. Between the trimmed V and J ends, which lost 0 bases and 4 bases, there was a span of 9 bases. The CDR3 is 14 amino acids. Germline V lookup: CDR1 SGHTA, CDR2 FQGNSA. The DNA of the CDR3 is TGTGCCAGCAGCTTAGCAGGGAACGGAGAGACCCAGTACTTC. It codes for CASSLAGNGETQYF.

Ten or more counts support this clonotype. J is TRBJ2-3 and V is TRBV7-8, with TRBD2 matching over 9 bases. CDR3 length: 17 amino acids. The trim removed 5 bases at V and 0 bases at J, leaving 9 bases unmatched. CDR1 SGHVS and CDR2 FQNEAQ come from the germline V gene. The CDR3 coding sequence is TGTGCCAGCAGCGCCTCGCGACTAGCGGATAGCACAGATACGCAGTATTTT. It is translated as CASSASRLADSTDTQYF.

The chain has TRBV19 and TRBJ2-1; 10 positions agree with TRBD2. V shed 2 bases, J shed 3 bases, and the junction held 4 bases outside the gene matches. The length of the CDR3 is 16 residues. Germline values: CDR1 LNHDA, CDR2 SQIVND (reference sequence). The CDR3 loop is CASSISASGGYNEQFF. The CDR3 nucleotides read TGTGCCAGTAGTATATCGGCTAGCGGGGGCTACAATGAGCAGTTCTTC.

This clonotype was counted many times. The rearrangement joins TRBV7-2 to TRBJ1-2, with a tentative D call TRBD1 (6 bases). The CDR3 has 13 residues. V lost 2 bases, J lost 3 bases, and 7 bases lay in between. CDR1 and CDR2 (germline): SGHTA, FQGNSA. The CDR3 sequence is CASSLSGDYGYTF. The CDR3 coding sequence is TGTGCCAGCAGCTTATCAGGGGACTATGGCTACACCTTC.

The V gene is TRBV2, the J gene TRBJ1-5; TRBD1 is a possible D gene (6 bases). V was pared by 3 bases and J by 4 bases, with 10 bases between. From germline, CDR1 is SNHLY and CDR2 FYNNEI. CDR3 length: 14 residues. The CDR3 reads CASSDRQANQPQHF. In nucleotides, the CDR3 is TGTGCCAGCAGTGACCGACAGGCTAATCAGCCCCAGCATTTT.

The chain combines TRBV5-5 with TRBJ2-5; D is perhaps TRBD2 (5 bases). V lost 6 bases to trimming and J lost 3 bases, with 12 bases between them. There are 13 residues in the CDR3. The V gene's germline CDR1 is SGHKS and CDR2 YYEKEE (reference sequence). CDR3 nucleotide sequence: TGTGCCAGCAACCTAGCCTATGAAGAGACCCAGTACTTC. It yields the protein CASNLAYEETQYF.

This clonotype was picked up many times. The chain is built from TRBV7-3 and TRBJ2-3; 11 bases agree with TRBD2. The CDR3 has 17 residues. Germline loops: CDR1 SGHTA, CDR2 FQGTGA. J lost 0 bases, V lost 5 bases, and 7 bases had no gene match. CDR3 in amino acids: CASSPTSGMLSTDTQYF. The CDR3 nucleotides are TGTGCCAGCAGCCCGACTAGCGGGATGTTAAGCACAGATACGCAGTATTTT. Full variable domain (outside the CDR3, taken from reference TRBV7-3 and TRBJ2-3): GAGVSQTPSNKVTEKGKYVELRCDPISGHTALYWYRQSLGQGPEFLIYFQGTGAADDSGLPNDRFFAVRPEGSVSTLKIQRTERGDSAVYLCASSPTSGMLSTDTQYFGPGTRLTVL.

This clonotype was detected only a few times. The chain employs TRBV4-3 and TRBJ1-2, with 8 bases aligning to TRBD1. Trimming cost V 1 base and J 6 bases; bases outside gene matches: 7. Germline V CDR1 and CDR2: LGHNA, YSLEER. CDR3 length: 15 residues. CDR3 nucleotide sequence: TGCGCCAGCAGCCAAGTGGCAGGGGGCATCGATGGCTACACCTTC. Protein: CASSQVAGGIDGYTF.

The chain couples TRBV9 to TRBJ1-2, with 7 bases identical to TRBD1. This CDR3 spans 14 amino acids. J was trimmed by 4 bases and V by 4 bases; bases with no gene match: 7. Germline lookup yields CDR1 SGDLS and CDR2 YYNGEE. The CDR3 DNA follows: TGTGCCAGCAGCCAAACCGGGACAGCCTATGGCTACACCTTC. Translating gives CASSQTGTAYGYTF.

In its sample, this clonotype was seen many times. V and J are TRBV6-1 and TRBJ2-7, with a weak D call TRBD2 (6 bases). This CDR3 has 15 residues. V was clipped by 6 bases and J by 2 bases, with 17 bases between them. Germline V gene data show CDR1 as MNHNS and CDR2 as SASEGT. Here the CDR3 reads CASSRSGVVAYEQYF. DNA for the CDR3: TGTGCCAGCAGCCGTTCGGGAGTGGTGGCCTACGAGCAGTACTTC.

V usage is TRBV7-2 and J usage is TRBJ1-1; D is ambiguous. The CDR3 spans 14 residues. V was shortened by 3 bases and J by 0 bases, with 8 bases between the two germline ends. Germline CDR1 and CDR2: SGHTA and FQGNSA. The CDR3 bases are TGTGCCAGCAGCTTTGAGGTCTTGAACACTGAAGCTTTCTTT. This encodes CASSFEVLNTEAFF.

At least ten counts were recorded for this clonotype. Germline is not matched at one junction end, which may reflect a read error. This sequence joins TRBV4-1 and TRBJ1-6, with a possible D match to TRBD1 (5 bases). Germline CDR1 is MGHRA and CDR2 is YSYEKL. The CDR3 spans 17 residues. CDR3 coding DNA: TGTGCCAGCAGCCAAGAGACCAGGGTATCCTATAATTCACCCCTCCACTTT. This encodes CASSQETRVSYNSPLHF.

CDR3 amino acids: CATSRDLLPGSGYTF. The CDR3 nucleotides are TGTGCCACCAGCAGAGATCTGCTGCCGGGTAGTGGCTACACCTTC. This chain uses TRBV15 with TRBJ1-2; no reliable D call. Germline CDR1 LNHNV, CDR2 YYDKDF (reference sequence). Trimming took 0 bases from V and 7 from J, leaving 15 bases between them. The CDR3 has 15 residues.